One sample yielded the 23 T cell receptor beta chains listed below, sequenced in a study of CD8 T cells in Susac syndrome. Random hexamers served to reverse transcribe roughly 0.45 to 1 ug RNA. TCRdb passed the immunoSEQ multiplex PCR reads through MiXCR, listing each CDR3 protein once. Among 140,000 or so distinct CDR3 sequences listed, around 95% were seen once. Sequenced: CD4+ T cells from PBMCs. The source is a human donor with Susac syndrome.

The CDR3 DNA sequence: TGTGCCAGCAGCTTGGGGGCGACGGACACTGAAGCTTTCTTT. Translation: CASSLGATDTEAFF. This rearrangement joins TRBV5-4 to TRBJ1-1; D is unclear. Germline-derived CDR1 and CDR2 are SGHNT and YYREEE (reference sequence). The V end was cut by 0 bases, the J end by 3 bases, with 9 bases between. CDR3 length: 14 residues.

The chain couples TRBV24-1 to TRBJ2-3; D remains ambiguous. Germline CDR1 and CDR2: KGHDR and SFDVKD. The CDR3 runs to 11 residues. The ends were cut back, 2 bases at V and 8 bases at J, with 4 bases in the middle. In DNA, the CDR3 is TGTGCCACCAGTGATTCCCGTACGCAGTATTTT. Amino acid sequence: CATSDSRTQYF.

The J gene is TRBJ2-6, the V gene TRBV3-1; D is uncertain. This CDR3 is built from 12 residues. Germline CDR1 is LGHDT and CDR2 is YNNKEL (reference sequence). V was shortened by 1 base and J by 9 bases, with 4 bases between the two germline ends. CDR3 nucleotides: TGTGCCAGCAGCCAAGGCCTCAACGTCCTGACTTTC. Its protein product is CASSQGLNVLTF.

The J gene is TRBJ1-1, the V gene TRBV29-1; D unclear. The V end was cut by 6 bases, the J end by 2 bases, with 10 bases between. The CDR3 extends over 12 amino acids. Germline V lookup: CDR1 SQVTM, CDR2 ANQGSEA. In DNA form, the CDR3 reads TGCAGCGTGACACATACCAACACTGAAGCTTTCTTT. It is translated as CSVTHTNTEAFF.

The rearrangement links TRBV20-1 to TRBJ1-3; possibly TRBD1 for D (6 bases). CDR1 and CDR2 from the germline V gene are DFQATT and SNEGSKA (reference sequence). V was pared by 4 bases and J by 2 bases, with 6 bases between. The CDR3 contains 12 residues. The CDR3 region has the DNA TGCAGTGCTACAGGGGCTGGAAACACCATATATTTT. Translated, it gives CSATGAGNTIYF.

In its sample, this clonotype was seen once. Here the CDR3 DNA reads TGTGCCAGCAGCCTACAGGGGGCCGATACGCAGTATTTT. Protein sequence: CASSLQGADTQYF. The rearrangement joins TRBV3-1 to TRBJ2-3; TRBD1 aligns across 9 bases. Per the germline V gene, CDR1 is LGHDT and CDR2 is YNNKEL (reference sequence). Germline trimming cut 4 bases from V and 6 bases from J; bases unmatched to any gene: 2. This CDR3 region has 13 residues.

The chain carries TRBV12-5 and TRBJ1-6; maybe TRBD1 (5 bases). The CDR3 runs 14 residues. Germline loops: CDR1 LGHNT, CDR2 FRNRAP. The V end lost 1 base, the J end lost 13 bases, and 14 bases lay between the germline ends. CDR3 DNA sequence: TGTGCTAGTGGTTTGGGGCAGACCAAGGGGCCCCTCCACTTT. Translation gives CASGLGQTKGPLHF. Complete variable domain (other parts from reference TRBV12-5 and TRBJ1-6): DARVTQTPRHKVTEMGQEVTMRCQPILGHNTVFWYRQTMMQGLELLAYFRNRAPLDDSGMPKDRFSAEMPDATLATLKIQPSEPRDSAVYFCASGLGQTKGPLHFGNGTRLTVT.

CDR3 nucleotide sequence: TGTGCCAGCAGCTTGGATCGGACAGAGCTAACTGAAGCTTTCTTT. It yields the protein CASSLDRTELTEAFF. The rearrangement uses TRBV5-4 and TRBJ1-1; a weak D match, TRBD1 (6 bases). V was clipped by 0 bases and J by 5 bases, with 14 bases between them. This CDR3 spans 15 amino acids. CDR1 SGHNT and CDR2 YYREEE come from the germline V gene (reference sequence).

The chain recombines TRBV4-1 with TRBJ2-1, with 7 bases matching TRBD1. V lost 0 bases to trimming and J lost 10 bases; unmatched junction nucleotides: 3. Germline V gene data show CDR1 as MGHRA and CDR2 as YSYEKL. The CDR3 extends over 13 amino acids. CDR3 sequence reads: CASSQDRGQEQFF. CDR3 in DNA: TGCGCCAGCAGCCAAGATCGGGGACAGGAGCAGTTCTTC.

The chain has TRBV3-1 and TRBJ1-2, with TRBD1 identical over 7 bases. The CDR3 is 14 amino acids. V lost 5 bases and J lost 0; bases outside the gene matches: 3. Per the germline V gene, CDR1 is LGHDT and CDR2 is YNNKEL (reference sequence). The CDR3 loop is CASSNRGANYGYTF. CDR3 in DNA: TGTGCCAGCAGCAACAGGGGAGCTAACTATGGCTACACCTTC.

This sequence joins TRBV20-1 and TRBJ2-1; perhaps TRBD1 as D (6 bases). V was trimmed by 5 bases and J by 10 bases, leaving 18 bases between them. Germline values: CDR1 DFQATT, CDR2 SNEGSKA (reference sequence). The CDR3 consists of 13 residues. Here the CDR3 DNA reads TGCAGTGCTGGGCAGGGGAGTCCGAGGGAGCAGTTCTTC. This translates into CSAGQGSPREQFF.

V is TRBV5-4 and J is TRBJ2-5, with D tentatively TRBD2 (6 bases). CDR3 length equals 15 residues. CDR1 and CDR2 from the germline V gene are SGHNT and YYREEE (reference sequence). Trimming left V 3 bases short and J 5 bases short, with 17 bases between. The CDR3 nucleotides read TGTGCCAGCAGCTCTTCTAGCGCTTCGAGGGAGACCCAGTACTTC. Its translation is CASSSSSASRETQYF.

The chain employs TRBV11-2 and TRBJ2-4; the D gene is possibly TRBD2 (5 bases). CDR1 SGHAT and CDR2 FQNNGV come from the germline V gene. The CDR3 covers 16 residues. V was trimmed by 1 base and J by 1 base, leaving 11 bases between them. The CDR3: CASSLGRGRAKNIQYF. The CDR3 DNA reads as TGTGCCAGCAGCTTAGGTCGGGGAAGGGCCAAAAACATTCAGTACTTC.

The rearrangement joins TRBV20-1 to TRBJ2-7, with TRBD2 identical over 11 bases. V shed 3 bases, J shed 3 bases, and the junction held 16 bases outside the gene matches. The CDR3 extends over 18 amino acids. CDR1 and CDR2 from the germline V gene are DFQATT and SNEGSKA (reference sequence). The CDR3 loop is CSARRSLAGGPSVYEQYF. Here the CDR3 DNA reads TGCAGTGCTAGGAGGTCCCTAGCGGGAGGACCAAGTGTCTACGAGCAGTACTTC.

V and J are TRBV23-1 and TRBJ2-2; possible D gene TRBD2, 5 bases. TRBV23-1 is assigned to the ORF class and has an uncertain function. Trimming cost V 7 bases and J 4 bases, with 7 bases left between them. This CDR3 is 12 amino acids long. Written as DNA, the CDR3 is TGCGCCAGCAATGGGAGCACCGGGGAGCTGTTTTTT. Translating gives CASNGSTGELFF.

The chain uses TRBV28 and TRBJ2-7, with D perhaps TRBD1 (6 bases). Germline V gene data show CDR1 as MDHEN and CDR2 as SYDVKM. The germline V and J ends were trimmed by 6 bases and 4 bases, with 13 bases remaining between them. The CDR3 contains 13 residues. CDR3 amino acids: CASRLTGRYEQYF. CDR3 DNA: TGTGCCAGCAGATTGACAGGTCGGTACGAGCAGTACTTC. The variable domain in full, completed from reference TRBV28 and TRBJ2-7, reads DVKVTQSSRYLVKRTGEKVFLECVQDMDHENMFWYRQDPGLGLRLIYFSYDVKMKEKGDIPEGYSVSREKKERFSLILESASTNQTSMYLCASRLTGRYEQYFGPGTRLTVT.

The chain joins TRBV20-1 to TRBJ1-4, with D perhaps TRBD1 (5 bases). CDR1 and CDR2 (germline): DFQATT, SNEGSKA (reference sequence). This CDR3 spans 12 amino acids. CDR3 region: CGGRSANEKLFF. The CDR3 DNA follows: TGCGGGGGGAGGTCGGCTAATGAAAAACTGTTTTTT.

V gene TRBV29-1 combines with J gene TRBJ2-1; D possibly matches TRBD1 or TRBD2 (6 bases each). This CDR3 region has 13 residues. The germline V gene has CDR1 SQVTM and CDR2 ANQGSEA. V was trimmed by 7 bases and J by 12 bases, leaving 22 bases between them. The CDR3 loop reads CSGRPLLEGGQFF. CDR3 in DNA: TGCAGCGGACGCCCCCTTTTAGAGGGGGGGCAGTTCTTC.

This clonotype was detected once. This rearrangement joins TRBV19 to TRBJ2-4, with TRBD1 identical over 8 bases. Germline V gives CDR1 LNHDA, CDR2 SQIVND (reference sequence). This CDR3 is 14 amino acids long. The V segment lost 3 bases and the J segment 6 bases; nucleotides outside the gene matches: 4. Written as DNA, the CDR3 is TGTGCCAGTAGTATGACAGGGGCTTTAAACATTCAGTACTTC. This translates into CASSMTGALNIQYF.

This chain links TRBV6-1 with TRBJ2-4; 8 positions match TRBD1. The trim removed 3 bases at V and 7 bases at J, leaving 8 bases unmatched. Germline assignment: CDR1 MNHNS and CDR2 SASEGT. This CDR3 is 15 amino acids long. The CDR3 region has the DNA TGTGCCAGCAGTGAGGGACAGGTTAGGGGCAACATTCAGTACTTC. Translating gives CASSEGQVRGNIQYF.

The chain has TRBV19 and TRBJ2-5, with D tentatively TRBD2 (5 bases). Between the trimmed V and J ends, which lost 5 bases and 0 bases, there was a span of 10 bases. The V gene's germline CDR1 is LNHDA and CDR2 SQIVND (reference sequence). CDR3 size: 14 residues. The CDR3 sequence is CASSRGLNQETQYF. DNA for the CDR3: TGTGCCAGTAGTCGCGGACTGAACCAAGAGACCCAGTACTTC. The entire variable domain, with the rest obtained from reference TRBV19 and TRBJ2-5, is as follows: DGGITQSPKYLFRKEGQNVTLSCEQNLNHDAMYWYRQDPGQGLRLIYYSQIVNDFQKGDIAEGYSVSREKKESFPLTVTSAQKNPTAFYLCASSRGLNQETQYFGPGTRLLVL.

V usage is TRBV7-6 and J usage is TRBJ2-2, with 11 bases that match TRBD1. Germline V gene sequence: CDR1 SGHVS, CDR2 FNYEAQ. The CDR3 extends over 17 amino acids. V was pared by 2 bases and J by 6 bases, with 8 bases of the junction left unmatched. This chain's CDR3 is CASSLKTGTGGAGELFF. The CDR3 DNA is TGTGCCAGCAGCTTAAAGACCGGGACAGGGGGTGCCGGGGAGCTGTTTTTT.

The J gene is TRBJ2-7, the V gene TRBV20-1; D remains ambiguous. The CDR3 has 14 residues. Trimming left V 3 bases short and J 3 bases short, with 15 bases between. Per the germline V gene, CDR1 is DFQATT and CDR2 is SNEGSKA (reference sequence). The CDR3 is CSASSARNIYEQYF. In nucleotides, the CDR3 is TGCAGTGCTAGCTCGGCCAGAAACATCTACGAGCAGTACTTC.